Given below is one T cell receptor (beta chain) in context. The Seattle patients, enrolled during active infection, were followed longitudinally. This sample is drawn from a study of blood T cell repertoires in COVID-19. Study information: COVID-19 samples, acute and convalescent, were from the United States, Italy and Spain.

Authors' methods: Amplification of reference gene primers was used by the study to estimate nucleated cell counts. TCRdb's table, derived via immunoSEQ multiplex PCR, lists solely in-frame clones and lacks some. Clone size and the V and J calls come from that table; the DNA yielded D and trimming. The data contain approximately 330,000 clones, around 90% of them seen just once; the ten biggest clones take up approximately 10%. Germline lookup yields CDR1 SQVTM and CDR2 ANQGSEA. This CDR3 is built from 16 residues. V was pared by 2 bases and J by 5 bases, with 15 bases of the junction left unmatched. The rearrangement links TRBV29-1 to TRBJ2-7; 7 bases agree with TRBD2. Sequences were obtained from peripheral blood. The clonotype originates from a man aged 25 to 40 with COVID-19, enrolled during active disease. The CDR3 region has the DNA TGCAGCGTTGAATTGGGAAGGGGCGGGAGCCCCGACGAGCAGTACTTC. This encodes CSVELGRGGSPDEQYF.